These 4 T cell receptor beta chains were sequenced from one sample in a study of OX40 agonist ivuxolimab in advanced cancers. Libraries were prepared by immunoSEQ multiplex PCR; TCRdb keeps only in-frame clonotypes and omits some of them. The sample holds about 20,000 clones, around 76% seen once. The sequenced sample was CD4+ or CD8+ T cells sorted from blood, obtained in a trial of the OX40 agonist ivuxolimab. The source is an adult with an advanced solid tumor such as melanoma, head and neck, liver or kidney cancer.

The chain joins TRBV7-5 to TRBJ2-2; the table's TRBD2 call for D was not verified on the DNA. TRBV7-5 is assigned pseudogene status. The CDR3 has 12 amino acids. The CDR3 DNA follows: TGTGCCAGCAGCCCCGGACTGGGGGAGCTGTTTTTT. It is translated as CASSPGLGELFF.

This chain joins TRBV7-2 and TRBJ2-5; possibly TRBD1 or TRBD2 for D (5 bases each). Trimming shortened V by 4 bases and J by 1 base, and 7 bases separated the two germline ends. The CDR3 has 13 amino acids. CDR1 and CDR2 (germline): SGHTA, FQGNSA. The CDR3 DNA reads as TGTGCCAGCAGCTCGGGGCTCCAAGAGACCCAGTACTTC. Translated: CASSSGLQETQYF. The full variable domain, rest sourced from reference TRBV7-2 and TRBJ2-5, is GAGVSQSPSNKVTEKGKDVELRCDPISGHTALYWYRQSLGQGLEFLIYFQGNSAPDKSGLPSDRFSAERTGGSVSTLTIQRTQQEDSAVYLCASSSGLQETQYFGPGTRLLVL.

This rearrangement joins TRBV19 to TRBJ1-5; D is possibly TRBD1 (5 bases). The CDR3 consists of 14 residues. V lost 6 bases and J lost 3, with 12 bases in between. Germline V lookup: CDR1 LNHDA, CDR2 SQIVND (reference sequence). The CDR3 loop is CASRHRQSNQPQHF. In DNA form, the CDR3 reads TGTGCCAGTAGGCATAGACAGTCCAATCAGCCCCAGCATTTT.

By proportion, this clone is medium-sized. The rearrangement joins TRBV4-1 to TRBJ1-2; possibly TRBD1 for D (5 bases). The CDR3 is 15 amino acids. Germline V gene lookup returns CDR1 MGHRA and CDR2 YSYEKL. Trimming stripped 1 base from V and 4 bases from J, with 13 bases between. CDR3 bases: TGCGCCAGCAGCCAAGGTAGGGGCGGCGGCTATGGCTACACCTTC. Amino acid sequence: CASSQGRGGGYGYTF.